This T cell receptor beta chain was identified in a study of blood T cell repertoires in COVID-19. Study overall: Italy, Spain and the United States were the sources of the convalescent and acute COVID-19 samples. PBMCs, B-cell-depleted T cells, or T cells were the source of the cDNA or gDNA that made up the material.

The germline CDR1 and CDR2 sequences are SEHNR and FQNEAQ (reference sequence). J was trimmed by 3 bases and V by 5 bases; bases with no gene match: 4. The CDR3 is made up of 14 amino acids. Authors' processing steps: Amplification of reference gene primers provided the estimated nucleated cell counts. Data came from immunoSEQ multiplex PCR; TCRdb stores just in-frame clones and leaves some out. V, J and clone size are those of that table, while D and trimming were read from the DNA. Among around 130,000 clones, around 82% were seen once, and the ten largest hold 12%. The sequenced sample consisted of peripheral blood. V and J are TRBV7-9 and TRBJ1-5; the match to TRBD1 covers 7 bases. The TCR was taken from a human donor in a cohort sampled during active COVID-19. The CDR3 nucleotides read TGTGCCAGCAGCGGCGGACAGGACAATCAGCCCCAGCATTTT. It is translated as CASSGGQDNQPQHF.